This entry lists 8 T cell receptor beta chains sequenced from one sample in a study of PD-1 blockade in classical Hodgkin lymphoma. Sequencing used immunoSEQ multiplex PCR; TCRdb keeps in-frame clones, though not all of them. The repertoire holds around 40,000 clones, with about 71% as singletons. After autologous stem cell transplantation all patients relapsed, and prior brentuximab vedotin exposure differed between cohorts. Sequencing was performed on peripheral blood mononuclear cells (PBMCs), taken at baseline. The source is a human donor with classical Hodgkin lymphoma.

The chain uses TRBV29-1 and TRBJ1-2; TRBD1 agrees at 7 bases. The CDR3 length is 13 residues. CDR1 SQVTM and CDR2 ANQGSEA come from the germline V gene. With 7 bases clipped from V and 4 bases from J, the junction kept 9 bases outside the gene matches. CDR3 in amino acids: CSAREGQLYGYTF. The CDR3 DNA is TGCAGCGCCCGAGAGGGACAGCTCTATGGCTACACCTTC.

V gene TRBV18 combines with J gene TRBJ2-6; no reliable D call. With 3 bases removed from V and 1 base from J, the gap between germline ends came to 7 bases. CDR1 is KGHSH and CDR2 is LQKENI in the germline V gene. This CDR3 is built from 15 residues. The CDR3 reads CASSPKGSGANVLTF. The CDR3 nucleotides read TGTGCCAGCTCACCGAAAGGATCTGGGGCCAACGTCCTGACTTTC.

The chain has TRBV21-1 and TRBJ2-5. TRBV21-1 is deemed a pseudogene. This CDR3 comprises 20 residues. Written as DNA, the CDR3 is TGTGCCAGCAGCAAAAGGAACAGCGTATCTCGGGTCTCTCCTCAAGAGACCCAGTACTTC. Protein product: CASSKRNSVSRVSPQETQYF.

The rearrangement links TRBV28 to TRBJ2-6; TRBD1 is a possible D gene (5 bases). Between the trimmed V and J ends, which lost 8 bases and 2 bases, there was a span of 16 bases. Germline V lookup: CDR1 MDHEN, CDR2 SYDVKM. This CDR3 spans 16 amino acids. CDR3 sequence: CASVLLWGAGANVLTF. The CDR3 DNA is TGTGCCAGCGTCCTTCTATGGGGCGCTGGGGCCAACGTCCTGACTTTC.

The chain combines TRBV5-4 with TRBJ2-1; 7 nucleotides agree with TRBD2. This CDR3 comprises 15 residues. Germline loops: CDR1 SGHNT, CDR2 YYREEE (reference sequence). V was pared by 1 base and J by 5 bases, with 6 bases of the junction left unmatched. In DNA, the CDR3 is TGTGCCAGCAGCTTGTTAGGACTAGTTGACAATGAGCAGTTCTTC. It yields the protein CASSLLGLVDNEQFF.

CDR3 region: CASSPRAGTQETQYF. The CDR3 DNA reads TGTGCCAGCAGCCCGCGAGCCGGGACTCAAGAGACCCAGTACTTC. The chain carries TRBV7-8 and TRBJ2-5, with a possible D match to TRBD2 (6 bases). The CDR3 runs 15 residues. Looked up from germline, CDR1 is SGHVS and CDR2 is FQNEAQ. The V end lost 5 bases, the J end lost 2 bases, and 15 bases lay between the germline ends. Drawing the rest from reference TRBV7-8 and TRBJ2-5, the complete variable domain is GAGVSQSPRYKVAKRGQDVALRCDPISGHVSLFWYQQALGQGPEFLTYFQNEAQLDKSGLPSDRFFAERPEGSVSTLKIQRTQQEDSAVYLCASSPRAGTQETQYFGPGTRLLVL.

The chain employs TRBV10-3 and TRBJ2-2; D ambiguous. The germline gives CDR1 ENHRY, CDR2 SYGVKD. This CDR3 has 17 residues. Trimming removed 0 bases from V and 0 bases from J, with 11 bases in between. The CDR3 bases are TGTGCCATCAGTGAGTCGGACCAAACGTCGAACACCGGGGAGCTGTTTTTT. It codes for CAISESDQTSNTGELFF.

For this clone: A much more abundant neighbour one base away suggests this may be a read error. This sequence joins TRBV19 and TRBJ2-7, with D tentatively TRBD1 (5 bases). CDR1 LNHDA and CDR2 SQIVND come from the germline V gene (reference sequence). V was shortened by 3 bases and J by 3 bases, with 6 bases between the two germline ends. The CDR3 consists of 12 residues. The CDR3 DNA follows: TGTGCCAGTAGTATGACAGACTACGAGCAGTACTTC. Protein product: CASSMTDYEQYF.